The 19 T cell receptor beta chains listed next were all sequenced from one sample in a study of blood T cell repertoires in COVID-19. Sequencing used immunoSEQ multiplex PCR; TCRdb keeps in-frame clones, though not all of them. The sample lists approximately 150,000 clones, roughly four fifths occurring once. Sequencing used peripheral blood. Receptors originate from a man in his 70s with active or convalescent COVID-19.

The chain couples TRBV7-2 to TRBJ2-1, with D hard to call. Per the germline V gene, CDR1 is SGHTA and CDR2 is FQGNSA. The CDR3 length is 15 residues. V was shortened by 3 bases and J by 3 bases, with 12 bases between the two germline ends. The CDR3: CASSFDINDYNEQFF. CDR3 DNA sequence: TGTGCCAGCAGCTTCGACATAAACGACTACAATGAGCAGTTCTTC.

This clone has just a few counts. The genes are TRBV19 and TRBJ1-5, with no clear D. The germline V and J ends were trimmed by 5 bases and 7 bases, with 15 bases remaining between them. This CDR3 is 14 amino acids long. Germline CDR1 reads LNHDA; CDR2 reads SQIVND (reference sequence). The CDR3 DNA reads as TGTGCCAGTAGTCCTCGAGGAGGGAACCAGCCCCAGCATTTT. It yields the protein CASSPRGGNQPQHF.

V and J are TRBV27 and TRBJ2-1; maybe TRBD1 (6 bases). The germline V gene encodes CDR1 MNHEY and CDR2 SMNVEV (reference sequence). The V end lost 4 bases, the J end lost 5 bases, and 15 bases lay between the germline ends. The CDR3 contains 15 residues. The CDR3 region is CASSSAGQTNNEQFF. CDR3 in DNA: TGTGCCAGCAGTTCCGCCGGACAGACAAACAATGAGCAGTTCTTC.

DNA for the CDR3: TGTGCCAGCAGCGTAGCGGGGACAGGGTACAATGAGCAGTTCTTC. Its protein product is CASSVAGTGYNEQFF. V usage is TRBV9 and J usage is TRBJ2-1, with TRBD1 identical over 9 bases. Germline trimming cut 0 bases from V and 4 bases from J; bases unmatched to any gene: 2. Germline CDR1 is SGDLS and CDR2 is YYNGEE. The length of the CDR3 is 15 residues. Variable domain in full (rest from reference TRBV9 and TRBJ2-1): DSGVTQTPKHLITATGQRVTLRCSPRSGDLSVYWYQQSLDQGLQFLIQYYNGEERAKGNILERFSAQQFPDLHSELNLSSLELGDSALYFCASSVAGTGYNEQFFGPGTRLTVL.

The chain joins TRBV15 to TRBJ2-7; D is uncertain. Germline V gene sequence: CDR1 LNHNV, CDR2 YYDKDF (reference sequence). V dropped 1 base and J dropped 0 bases, with 13 bases sitting between them. There are 16 residues in the CDR3. DNA of the CDR3: TGTGCCACCAGCAGAGCTCCCCCTCTAGGCTCCTACGAGCAGTACTTC. This codes for CATSRAPPLGSYEQYF.

Here the CDR3 reads CASSIGTGIEAFF. The CDR3 nucleotides are TGTGCCAGTAGTATCGGGACAGGGATTGAAGCTTTCTTT. The chain combines TRBV19 with TRBJ1-1; 9 bases align to TRBD1. V was pared by 3 bases and J by 7 bases, with 3 bases of the junction left unmatched. Germline V CDR1 and CDR2: LNHDA, SQIVND (reference sequence). CDR3 length: 13 residues.

This rearrangement joins TRBV5-1 to TRBJ2-1, with D perhaps TRBD2 (5 bases). Trimming cost V 4 bases and J 5 bases, with 10 bases left between them. The CDR3 is 13 residues long. The V gene's germline CDR1 is SGHRS and CDR2 YFSETQ. CDR3 nucleotides: TGCGCCAGCAGCCACGGGATCGACAATGAGCAGTTCTTC. It specifies CASSHGIDNEQFF.

The CDR3 DNA sequence: TGTGCCAGCAGTTATGGATGGACAGCGAACACCGGGGAGCTGTTTTTT. Translation: CASSYGWTANTGELFF. V usage is TRBV6-5 and J usage is TRBJ2-2, with D possibly being TRBD1 (6 bases). The CDR3 length is 16 residues. Germline CDR1 reads MNHEY; CDR2 reads SVGAGI. The V end lost 3 bases, the J end lost 0 bases, and 11 bases lay between the germline ends.

The rearrangement uses TRBV28 and TRBJ1-5, with 7 positions matching TRBD1. The CDR3 sequence is 13 residues long. The V gene end was trimmed by 4 bases and the J gene end by 5 bases; junction bases not matched to a gene: 2. Looked up from germline, CDR1 is MDHEN and CDR2 is SYDVKM. CDR3 nucleotide sequence: TGTGCCAGCAGTTCAGGGGGGTATCAGCCCCAGCATTTT. This sequence encodes CASSSGGYQPQHF. The variable domain in full, with the rest retrieved from reference TRBV28 and TRBJ1-5, is DVKVTQSSRYLVKRTGEKVFLECVQDMDHENMFWYRQDPGLGLRLIYFSYDVKMKEKGDIPEGYSVSREKKERFSLILESASTNQTSMYLCASSSGGYQPQHFGDGTRLSIL.

V is TRBV6-5 and J is TRBJ2-5; weak D call: TRBD1 (6 bases). V shed 8 bases and J shed 5 bases, with 21 bases lying between them. The CDR3 consists of 15 residues. From germline, CDR1 is MNHEY and CDR2 SVGAGI. The CDR3 DNA sequence: TGTGCCAGCCGAACAACAGGGTTCTCGGAGGAGACCCAGTACTTC. It specifies CASRTTGFSEETQYF.

The chain uses TRBV27 and TRBJ2-7, with D perhaps matching TRBD2 (5 bases). This CDR3 contains 14 residues. The germline V and J ends were trimmed by 4 bases and 7 bases, with 17 bases remaining between them. Per germline, CDR1 MNHEY and CDR2 SMNVEV (reference sequence). Here the CDR3 reads CASSYGLAHKEQYF. CDR3 in DNA: TGTGCCAGCAGTTACGGGCTAGCCCACAAGGAGCAGTACTTC.

The table lists this clone with a few counts. This sequence joins TRBV29-1 and TRBJ1-1; D not certain. Germline values: CDR1 SQVTM, CDR2 ANQGSEA. Trimming cost V 8 bases and J 5 bases, with 18 bases left between them. This CDR3 has 13 amino acids. CDR3 nucleotides: TGCAGCCCTCTGTCCTCTAGTGGAACTGAAGCTTTCTTT. Encoded protein: CSPLSSSGTEAFF.

The rearrangement uses TRBV19 and TRBJ1-5; weak D call: TRBD1 (6 bases). The CDR3 has 15 residues. V gave up 9 bases and J gave up 5 bases, with 20 bases separating them. The V gene's germline CDR1 is LNHDA and CDR2 SQIVND (reference sequence). The CDR3 loop is CASAPQQGSHQPQHF. Here the CDR3 DNA reads TGTGCCAGCGCACCGCAACAGGGCAGCCATCAGCCCCAGCATTTT.

The J gene is TRBJ1-5, the V gene TRBV2; D call uncertain. The CDR3 covers 14 residues. Germline V lookup: CDR1 SNHLY, CDR2 FYNNEI. V was shortened by 3 bases and J by 2 bases, with 8 bases between the two germline ends. Here the CDR3 reads CASSDRWGNQPQHF. CDR3 DNA: TGTGCCAGCAGTGACAGGTGGGGCAATCAGCCCCAGCATTTT.

This rearrangement joins TRBV7-9 to TRBJ2-7, with 10 bases that match TRBD1. Germline V gene lookup returns CDR1 SEHNR and CDR2 FQNEAQ (reference sequence). J lost 3 bases, V lost 1 base, and 3 bases had no gene match. The CDR3 is 15 amino acids. The CDR3 nucleotides are TGTGCCAGCAGCTTAGTGGGGACAGGGGACTACGAGCAGTACTTC. Translating it yields CASSLVGTGDYEQYF.

This clone was found a few times. The chain is built from TRBV6-5 and TRBJ2-7, with TRBD1 identical over 11 bases. The CDR3 runs 15 residues. Germline CDR1 and CDR2: MNHEY and SVGAGI. The V gene end was trimmed by 8 bases and the J gene end by 6 bases; junction bases not matched to a gene: 12. The CDR3 sequence: CASHPDRGRYSEQYF. CDR3 nucleotide sequence: TGTGCCAGCCACCCGGACAGGGGGCGATACAGCGAGCAGTACTTC.

The J gene is TRBJ2-3, the V gene TRBV27; 7 positions agree with TRBD2. The trim removed 3 bases at V and 1 base at J, leaving 4 bases unmatched. Germline lookup yields CDR1 MNHEY and CDR2 SMNVEV (reference sequence). The CDR3 sequence is 15 residues long. CDR3 sequence (DNA): TGTGCCAGCAGTTTCGAGGGAGGGCGCACAGATACGCAGTATTTT. Protein product: CASSFEGGRTDTQYF.

J is TRBJ2-1 and V is TRBV5-1, with TRBD1 matching over 7 bases. There are 15 residues in the CDR3. The V gene's germline CDR1 is SGHRS and CDR2 YFSETQ. V gave up 5 bases and J gave up 2 bases; unmatched junction bases: 7. The CDR3 DNA reads as TGCGCCAGCAGATTTGCGACAGGGACCTACAATGAGCAGTTCTTC. Translating it yields CASRFATGTYNEQFF.

The table lists this clone with a count of one. J is TRBJ1-2 and V is TRBV6-6; a possible D gene is TRBD1 (5 bases). This CDR3 contains 14 residues. The germline V gene has CDR1 MNHNY and CDR2 SVGAGI (reference sequence). V was trimmed by 4 bases and J by 7 bases, leaving 16 bases between them. The CDR3 DNA sequence: TGTGCCAGCAGTTCCACCCTAGGGGCTGGTGGCTACACCTTC. Encoded protein: CASSSTLGAGGYTF.